Shown below are 27 T cell receptor beta chains from a single sample sequenced in a study of immune evolution from preneoplasia to lung adenocarcinoma. This table comes from immunoSEQ multiplex PCR, and its TCRdb copy is limited to in-frame clones, with some not included. The sample consists of roughly 10,000 clones, around 78% of them appearing once. Sequenced input: FFPE minimally invasive lung adenocarcinoma tissue. The receptor source for this set is a person between 60 and 79 years old with lung adenocarcinoma.

The chain is built from TRBV27 and TRBJ2-1; 12 bases align to TRBD2. The CDR3 totals 16 residues. V lost 5 bases to trimming and J lost 7 bases; unmatched junction nucleotides: 9. Germline CDR1 reads MNHEY; CDR2 reads SMNVEV (reference sequence). The CDR3 loop reads CASSLRASGGANEQFF. The DNA of the CDR3 is TGTGCCAGCAGTCTACGGGCTAGCGGGGGGGCGAATGAGCAGTTCTTC.

This clone was detected only a few times. The chain joins TRBV5-5 to TRBJ2-3, with D possibly being TRBD1 or TRBD2 (6 bases each). V lost 1 base and J lost 2, with 17 bases in between. The CDR3 spans 17 residues. Germline V gives CDR1 SGHKS, CDR2 YYEKEE (reference sequence). DNA of the CDR3: TGTGCCAGCAGCTTGCGTCCGAAAGGGGGGATCACAGATACGCAGTATTTT. It is translated as CASSLRPKGGITDTQYF.

V usage is TRBV11-2 and J usage is TRBJ1-4; 9 bases line up with TRBD1. V was pared by 5 bases and J by 5 bases, with 6 bases of the junction left unmatched. The germline gives CDR1 SGHAT, CDR2 FQNNGV. The CDR3 is 15 residues long. As DNA, the CDR3 is TGTGCCAGCAGCAATCCGGGACAGGGAAATGAAAAACTGTTTTTT. It codes for CASSNPGQGNEKLFF. Complete variable domain (other parts from reference TRBV11-2 and TRBJ1-4): EAGVAQSPRYKIIEKRQSVAFWCNPISGHATLYWYQQILGQGPKLLIQFQNNGVVDDSQLPKDRFSAERLKGVDSTLKIQPAKLEDSAVYLCASSNPGQGNEKLFFGSGTQLSVL.

This chain uses TRBV19 with TRBJ1-5, with a possible D match to TRBD1 (5 bases). The germline V and J ends were trimmed by 4 bases and 0 bases, with 16 bases remaining between them. The V gene's germline CDR1 is LNHDA and CDR2 SQIVND (reference sequence). The CDR3 is 17 residues long. CDR3 residues: CASSRQDGDYSNQPQHF. CDR3 bases: TGTGCCAGTAGTAGACAAGACGGGGACTATAGCAATCAGCCCCAGCATTTT.

The chain links TRBV27 to TRBJ2-1; D unresolved. Trimming took 2 bases from V and 8 from J, leaving 10 bases between them. Germline V CDR1 and CDR2: MNHEY, SMNVEV (reference sequence). The CDR3 is 13 amino acids. CDR3 protein: CASSLPYLHEQFF. DNA for the CDR3: TGTGCCAGCAGTTTACCTTACCTCCATGAGCAGTTCTTC.

V and J are TRBV28 and TRBJ1-1, with TRBD1 matching 10 bases. This CDR3 is 17 amino acids long. J was trimmed by 0 bases and V by 5 bases; bases with no gene match: 9. The germline gives CDR1 MDHEN, CDR2 SYDVKM. CDR3 sequence (DNA): TGTGCCAGCAGTCCCGACAGGGGGCGCGTCCTGAACACTGAAGCTTTCTTT. It codes for CASSPDRGRVLNTEAFF.

The rearrangement joins TRBV21-1 to TRBJ2-7; the table's D call of TRBD2 was not tested on the DNA. TRBV21-1 corresponds to a pseudogene. CDR3 length: 13 amino acids. Written as DNA, the CDR3 is TGTGCCAGCCGACTACCCCCCTCCTACGAGCAGTACTTC. This gives the protein CASRLPPSYEQYF.

The chain is built from TRBV9 and TRBJ2-2, with 10 bases aligning to TRBD2. CDR1 SGDLS and CDR2 YYNGEE come from the germline V gene. There are 16 residues in the CDR3. V lost 0 bases to trimming and J lost 4 bases; unmatched junction nucleotides: 3. The CDR3 DNA follows: TGTGCCAGCAGCGTAGTCGCTAGCGGGGGCACCGGGGAGCTGTTTTTT. Its translation is CASSVVASGGTGELFF.

This clone was seen once. J is TRBJ2-3 and V is TRBV7-2, with D possibly matching TRBD1 (5 bases). CDR1 and CDR2 (germline): SGHTA, FQGNSA. The V and J ends lost 3 bases and 0 bases respectively, with 10 bases between them. The CDR3 has 15 amino acids. The CDR3 nucleotides are TGTGCCAGCAGCTTTACAGGAGCTAGCACAGATACGCAGTATTTT. Translated, it gives CASSFTGASTDTQYF.

CDR3 sequence (DNA): TGTGCCAGCAGCCAAGAAAAAGGTTCGGGAGCAGGCACAGATACGCAGTATTTT. Its protein is CASSQEKGSGAGTDTQYF. This chain uses TRBV4-2 with TRBJ2-3; D possibly corresponds to TRBD2 (6 bases). Deletions cut 0 bases from V and 1 base from J, with 17 bases between. Germline V gives CDR1 LGHNA, CDR2 YNFKEQ. This CDR3 spans 18 amino acids.

In this sample, this clone turned up a few times. V and J are TRBV19 and TRBJ2-3; weak D call: TRBD2 (5 bases). V lost 1 base to trimming and J lost 0 bases, with 5 bases between them. This CDR3 comprises 14 residues. Germline loops: CDR1 LNHDA, CDR2 SQIVND (reference sequence). The CDR3 region has the DNA TGTGCCAGTAGTATAGGGACTAGCACAGATACGCAGTATTTT. Protein: CASSIGTSTDTQYF.

This clone is medium-sized in the sample. V and J are TRBV9 and TRBJ2-3; D is undetermined. The germline V gene has CDR1 SGDLS and CDR2 YYNGEE. The CDR3 contains 14 residues. V dropped 0 bases and J dropped 6 bases, with 11 bases sitting between them. The CDR3 DNA is TGTGCCAGCAGCGTAGTTGGGGTTTGGGATACGCAGTATTTT. This translates into CASSVVGVWDTQYF.

This clone has more than one count but fewer than ten. The J gene is TRBJ1-4, the V gene TRBV18; D is ambiguous. The CDR3 has 16 amino acids. Deletions cut 0 bases from V and 1 base from J, with 9 bases between. Germline assignment: CDR1 KGHSH and CDR2 LQKENI. For the CDR3, the DNA is TGTGCCAGCTCACCACCGGGTATGGAAACTAATGAAAAACTGTTTTTT. As protein: CASSPPGMETNEKLFF.

This sequence joins TRBV5-1 and TRBJ1-2, with a weak D call TRBD1 (5 bases). The CDR3 consists of 12 residues. CDR1 and CDR2 (germline): SGHRS, YFSETQ. Trimming shortened V by 4 bases and J by 8 bases, and 12 bases separated the two germline ends. The chain's CDR3 is CASSDPGTGYTF. In nucleotides, the CDR3 is TGCGCCAGCAGCGACCCCGGGACGGGCTACACCTTC.

The chain joins TRBV7-6 to TRBJ2-1, with D possibly being TRBD1 (5 bases). Germline values: CDR1 SGHVS, CDR2 FNYEAQ. V lost 5 bases, J lost 4 bases, and 15 bases lay in between. CDR3 size: 15 residues. In nucleotides, the CDR3 is TGTGCCAGCAGCACCAGGGAAGAGGCTTACAATGAGCAGTTCTTC. Translation gives CASSTREEAYNEQFF.

V gene TRBV9 combines with J gene TRBJ1-1, with TRBD1 as a possible D gene (5 bases). CDR1 and CDR2 (germline): SGDLS, YYNGEE. The CDR3 length is 16 residues. Deletions cut 4 bases from V and 1 base from J, with 17 bases between. The CDR3, as DNA: TGTGCCAGCAGCCCTTTCCGGGACTCTCAGAACACTGAAGCTTTCTTT. Translation: CASSPFRDSQNTEAFF.

The J gene is TRBJ2-4, the V gene TRBV6-1; TRBD2 matches at 8 bases. The CDR3 is made up of 15 amino acids. Looked up from germline, CDR1 is MNHNS and CDR2 is SASEGT. Unmatched junction bases numbered 11, after V lost 4 bases and J lost 9 bases. The DNA of the CDR3 is TGTGCCAGCAGTGTGACCGGGACTAGTCAGTCCATTCAGTACTTC. Its translation is CASSVTGTSQSIQYF.

The rearrangement links TRBV6-5 to TRBJ2-2, with TRBD2 matching over 8 bases. CDR1 and CDR2 from the germline V gene are MNHEY and SVGAGI. The CDR3 extends over 15 amino acids. With 8 bases clipped from V and 4 bases from J, the junction kept 9 bases outside the gene matches. CDR3 sequence: CASFGGERITGELFF. CDR3 DNA sequence: TGTGCCAGCTTCGGGGGGGAGCGGATCACCGGGGAGCTGTTTTTT.

The J gene is TRBJ2-5, the V gene TRBV28; D is perhaps TRBD1 (6 bases). In germline, CDR1 is MDHEN, CDR2 SYDVKM. V lost 10 bases, J lost 3 bases, and 18 bases lay in between. The CDR3 runs 14 residues. The CDR3 here is CATSDWGPKETQYF. The DNA of the CDR3 is TGTGCCACTTCGGACTGGGGGCCAAAAGAGACCCAGTACTTC.

The rearrangement links TRBV5-8 to TRBJ1-1, with TRBD1 matching 8 bases. Germline CDR1 SGHTS, CDR2 YDEGEE. V dropped 5 bases and J dropped 6; count of bases not matched to a gene: 12. The CDR3 extends over 15 amino acids. In DNA, the CDR3 is TGTGCCAGCAGTTGGGGACAGGTCGGTGACGCTGAAGCTTTCTTT. Translating it yields CASSWGQVGDAEAFF. The variable domain in full, with the rest retrieved from reference TRBV5-8 and TRBJ1-1, is EAGVTQSPTHLIKTRGQQATLRCSPISGHTSVYWYQQALGLGLQFLLWYDEGEERNRGNFPPRFSGRQFPNYSSELNVNALELEDSALYLCASSWGQVGDAEAFFGQGTRLTVV.

V gene TRBV29-1 combines with J gene TRBJ2-5; TRBD2 aligns across 12 bases. The CDR3 is 16 amino acids. Losses at the gene ends were 5 bases for V and 5 bases for J; bases not matched to a gene: 12. The V gene's germline CDR1 is SQVTM and CDR2 ANQGSEA. The CDR3 spells CSVRSGLAGPSETQYF. The CDR3 DNA is TGCAGCGTTAGATCGGGACTAGCGGGCCCTAGCGAGACCCAGTACTTC.

The genes are TRBV7-9 and TRBJ1-1; 9 nucleotides line up with TRBD1. There are 14 residues in the CDR3. V was pared by 5 bases and J by 6 bases, with 7 bases of the junction left unmatched. Germline-derived CDR1 and CDR2 are SEHNR and FQNEAQ (reference sequence). The CDR3 bases are TGTGCCAGCAGCACAACAGGGGGCGACGCTGAAGCTTTCTTT. It encodes CASSTTGGDAEAFF.

CDR3 DNA sequence: TGCAGCGTTGGGTTGTGGGCAGGCTTTAATGAAAAACTGTTTTTT. Protein sequence: CSVGLWAGFNEKLFF. This sequence joins TRBV29-1 and TRBJ1-4; D ambiguous. The CDR3 contains 15 residues. The V end was cut by 4 bases, the J end by 4 bases, with 16 bases between. Per germline, CDR1 SQVTM and CDR2 ANQGSEA.

V and J are TRBV2 and TRBJ2-7; 9 bases are a match to TRBD1. CDR1 SNHLY and CDR2 FYNNEI come from the germline V gene. The J segment lost 3 bases and the V segment lost 7 bases, leaving 1 base of the junction unmatched. CDR3 length: 12 amino acids. DNA for the CDR3: TGTGCCAGCAAGGGACAGGGCTACGAGCAGTACTTC. This translates into CASKGQGYEQYF.

The gene calls are TRBV9 and TRBJ2-5; TRBD1 matches 9 bases. Looked up from germline, CDR1 is SGDLS and CDR2 is YYNGEE. Germline trimming cut 0 bases from V and 5 bases from J; bases unmatched to any gene: 2. The CDR3 extends over 14 amino acids. CDR3 nucleotides: TGTGCCAGCAGCGTAGTTGGACAGGGGGAGACCCAGTACTTC. This translates into CASSVVGQGETQYF.

This clone has only one observation. The V call is TRBV9, the J call TRBJ1-6; D might be TRBD1 (6 bases). Between the trimmed V and J ends, which lost 3 bases and 9 bases, there was a span of 19 bases. CDR1 is SGDLS and CDR2 is YYNGEE in the germline V gene. This CDR3 contains 16 residues. CDR3: CASSDAYRVTGSPLHF. CDR3 in DNA: TGTGCCAGCAGCGACGCTTACAGGGTAACGGGTTCACCCCTCCACTTT.

The chain uses TRBV11-2 and TRBJ2-7; 8 nucleotides agree with TRBD2. J lost 3 bases, V lost 0 bases, and 4 bases had no gene match. The CDR3 has 15 amino acids. CDR1 SGHAT and CDR2 FQNNGV come from the germline V gene. CDR3 nucleotides: TGTGCCAGCAGCTTAGAGGGACTAGAGGGCTACGAGCAGTACTTC. Translation: CASSLEGLEGYEQYF. Full variable domain (missing parts from reference TRBV11-2 and TRBJ2-7): EAGVAQSPRYKIIEKRQSVAFWCNPISGHATLYWYQQILGQGPKLLIQFQNNGVVDDSQLPKDRFSAERLKGVDSTLKIQPAKLEDSAVYLCASSLEGLEGYEQYFGPGTRLTVT.